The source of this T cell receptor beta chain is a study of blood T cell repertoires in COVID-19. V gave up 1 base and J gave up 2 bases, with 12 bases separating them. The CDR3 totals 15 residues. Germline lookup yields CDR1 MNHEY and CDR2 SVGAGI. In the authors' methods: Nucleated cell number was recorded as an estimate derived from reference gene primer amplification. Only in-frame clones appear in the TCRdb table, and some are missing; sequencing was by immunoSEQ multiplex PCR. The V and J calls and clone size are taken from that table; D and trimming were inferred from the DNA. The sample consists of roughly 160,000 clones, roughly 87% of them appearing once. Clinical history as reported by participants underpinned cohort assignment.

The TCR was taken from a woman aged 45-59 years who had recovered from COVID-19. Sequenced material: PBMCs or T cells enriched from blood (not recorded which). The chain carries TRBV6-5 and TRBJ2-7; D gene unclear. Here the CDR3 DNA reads TGTGCCAGCAGTTACTACGTGGGCAAGACCTACGAGCAGTACTTC. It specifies CASSYYVGKTYEQYF.